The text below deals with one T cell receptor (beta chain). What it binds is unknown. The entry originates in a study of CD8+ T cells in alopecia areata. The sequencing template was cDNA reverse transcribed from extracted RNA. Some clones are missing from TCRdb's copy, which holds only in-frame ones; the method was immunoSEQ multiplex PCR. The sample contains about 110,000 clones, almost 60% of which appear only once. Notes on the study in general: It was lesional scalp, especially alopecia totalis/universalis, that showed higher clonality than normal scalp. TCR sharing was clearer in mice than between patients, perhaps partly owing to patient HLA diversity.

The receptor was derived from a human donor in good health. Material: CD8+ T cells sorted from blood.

The CDR3 sequence is CASSILGTVQETQYF. DNA of the CDR3: TGTGCCAGTAGTATACTCGGGACTGTTCAAGAGACCCAGTACTTC. The rearrangement links TRBV19 to TRBJ2-5; the D gene is possibly TRBD2 (6 bases). This CDR3 is 15 amino acids long. Trimming left V 2 bases short and J 2 bases short, with 12 bases between. CDR1 LNHDA and CDR2 SQIVND come from the germline V gene (reference sequence).